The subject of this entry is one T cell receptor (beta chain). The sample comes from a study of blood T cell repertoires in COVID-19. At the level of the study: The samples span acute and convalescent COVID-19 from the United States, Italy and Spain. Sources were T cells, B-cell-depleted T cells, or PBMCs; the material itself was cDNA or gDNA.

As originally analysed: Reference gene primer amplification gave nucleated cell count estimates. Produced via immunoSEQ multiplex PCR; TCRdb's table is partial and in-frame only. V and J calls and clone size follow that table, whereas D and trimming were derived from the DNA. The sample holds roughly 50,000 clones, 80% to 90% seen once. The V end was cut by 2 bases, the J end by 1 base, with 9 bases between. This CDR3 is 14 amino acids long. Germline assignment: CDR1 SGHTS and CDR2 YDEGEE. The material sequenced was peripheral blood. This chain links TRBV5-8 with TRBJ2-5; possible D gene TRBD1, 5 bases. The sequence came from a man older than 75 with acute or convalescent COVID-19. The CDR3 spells CASSLGVSQETQYF. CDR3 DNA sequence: TGTGCCAGCAGCTTAGGGGTTTCCCAAGAGACCCAGTACTTC.